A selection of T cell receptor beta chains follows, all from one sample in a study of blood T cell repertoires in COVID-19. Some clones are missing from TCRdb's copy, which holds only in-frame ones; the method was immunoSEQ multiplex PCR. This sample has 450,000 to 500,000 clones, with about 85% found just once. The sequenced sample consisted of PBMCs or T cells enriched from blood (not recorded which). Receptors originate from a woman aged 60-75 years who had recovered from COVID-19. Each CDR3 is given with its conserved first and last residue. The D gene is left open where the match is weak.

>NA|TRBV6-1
CASSSTREGNQPQHF
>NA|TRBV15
CATRSQGGWSPLHF
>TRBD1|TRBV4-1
CASSQGDRGRVINEQFF
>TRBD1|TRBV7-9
CASSLPPSIQGAGVGTQYF
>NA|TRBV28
CASGGARSSNQPQHF
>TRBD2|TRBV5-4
CASSDAGLAGGKPAGELFF
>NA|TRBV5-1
CASSLVGETEQFF
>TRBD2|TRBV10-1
CASSESTSGAYNEQFF
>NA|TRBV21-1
CASSRTGDAYSYNSPLHF
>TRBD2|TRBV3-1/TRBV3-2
CASSRWGGTTDTQYF
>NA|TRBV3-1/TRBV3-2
CASSQGGRTDTQYF
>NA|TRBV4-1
CASSQDLYEQYF
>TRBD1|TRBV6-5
CASKSRPGQAKGYTF
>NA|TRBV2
CASSEMSGGTDTQYF
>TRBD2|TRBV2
CASKGLAGGYEQYF
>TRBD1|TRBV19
CASSPRQGTGPGNTIYF
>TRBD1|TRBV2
CATRTGGDYGYTF
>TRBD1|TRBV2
CASSPQGTGANVLTF
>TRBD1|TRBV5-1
CASSSGTGFQETQYF
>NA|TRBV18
CASSPRNQGKTLFF
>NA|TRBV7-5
CARSLAAEPDRGDRSGANVLTF
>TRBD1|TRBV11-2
CASSLAGGPLSPYEQYF
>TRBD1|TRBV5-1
CASSSQGARDTGELFF
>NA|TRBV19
CASSPSRGGLDGYTF
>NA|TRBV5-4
CASSARDSDNEQFF
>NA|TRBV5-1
CASSLELSGYTF
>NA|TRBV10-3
CAISESNSLSYEQYF
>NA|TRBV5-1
CASSQGYYGYTF
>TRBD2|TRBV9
CASSVSGTSRSEQFF
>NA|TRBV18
CASSPRGLDEQFF
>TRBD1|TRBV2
CASNSKGAGYGYTF
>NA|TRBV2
CASKSGGGNNQPQHF
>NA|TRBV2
CASSGWQSNEKLFF
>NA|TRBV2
CASSTRRDEQFF
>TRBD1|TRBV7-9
CASSPRDRTQTGELFF
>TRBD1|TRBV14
CASSQDRNTGTASGYTF
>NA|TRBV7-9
CASTKRDGYTF
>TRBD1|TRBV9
CASSSGTGVGNTIYF
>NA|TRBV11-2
CASSLAPFVYGYTF
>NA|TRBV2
CASSFGAGNTIYF
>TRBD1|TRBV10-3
CASGGTDYNSPLHF